One sample yielded the 19 T cell receptor beta chains listed below, sequenced in a study of blood T cell repertoires in COVID-19. Profiling relied on immunoSEQ multiplex PCR, and the TCRdb table lists in-frame clones only, not all of them. The sample has 220,000 or so clones, almost 90% seen once. The sequenced sample consisted of PBMCs or T cells enriched from blood (not recorded which). All receptors derive from a woman aged 45-59 years with acute COVID-19.

The chain carries TRBV19 and TRBJ1-2, with D perhaps TRBD1 (5 bases). Germline V gene sequence: CDR1 LNHDA, CDR2 SQIVND (reference sequence). With 6 bases removed from V and 0 bases from J, the gap between germline ends came to 5 bases. The CDR3 sequence is 12 residues long. CDR3 nucleotides: TGTGCCAGTAGGACAGCTAACTATGGCTACACCTTC. Amino acids: CASRTANYGYTF.

This clone was observed a few times. This chain links TRBV2 with TRBJ1-1; weak D call: TRBD1 (6 bases). V lost 5 bases to trimming and J lost 0 bases, with 13 bases between them. The CDR3 sequence is 15 residues long. Germline V CDR1 and CDR2: SNHLY, FYNNEI. The chain's CDR3 is CASSRFGTLNTEAFF. Written as DNA, the CDR3 is TGTGCCAGCAGTAGGTTCGGGACACTGAACACTGAAGCTTTCTTT.

The chain recombines TRBV4-1 with TRBJ1-3, with TRBD1 as a possible D gene (6 bases). Looked up from germline, CDR1 is MGHRA and CDR2 is YSYEKL. This CDR3 contains 17 residues. V was shortened by 3 bases and J by 4 bases, with 19 bases between the two germline ends. CDR3: CASSHPYGQGQGNTIYF. The CDR3 DNA reads as TGCGCCAGCAGCCATCCCTATGGGCAGGGGCAAGGAAACACCATATATTTT.

The chain carries TRBV19 and TRBJ2-1; D is perhaps TRBD2 (5 bases). Germline CDR1 LNHDA, CDR2 SQIVND (reference sequence). Between the trimmed V and J ends, which lost 3 bases and 2 bases, there was a span of 8 bases. The CDR3 runs 14 residues. The CDR3 sequence is CASSMFSAYNEQFF. In DNA, the CDR3 is TGTGCCAGTAGTATGTTTAGCGCCTACAATGAGCAGTTCTTC.

J is TRBJ2-7 and V is TRBV6-2 or TRBV6-3, with D possibly TRBD2 on 5 matching bases. This CDR3 comprises 15 residues. Trimming left V 7 bases short and J 3 bases short, with 19 bases between. Germline lookup yields CDR1 MNHEY and CDR2 SVGEGT. The CDR3 region is CASTPVDGNRYEQYF. CDR3 bases: TGTGCCAGCACCCCCGTCGACGGGAACCGCTACGAGCAGTACTTC.

The CDR3 reads CASSALDSRTEAFF. CDR3 DNA sequence: TGTGCCAGCAGTGCCTTGGACAGTCGTACTGAAGCTTTCTTT. V gene TRBV2 combines with J gene TRBJ1-1; weak D call: TRBD1 (6 bases). The V and J ends lost 4 bases and 5 bases respectively, with 14 bases between them. Germline lookup yields CDR1 SNHLY and CDR2 FYNNEI. The CDR3 extends over 14 amino acids.

V and J are TRBV6-5 and TRBJ2-7; D is ambiguous. The germline CDR1 and CDR2 sequences are MNHEY and SVGAGI. V lost 7 bases to trimming and J lost 1 base, with 8 bases between them. The CDR3 totals 12 residues. DNA of the CDR3: TGTGCCAGCAATACAGAGTCCTACGAGCAGTACTTC. Translating gives CASNTESYEQYF.

This rearrangement joins TRBV27 to TRBJ2-3, with D maybe TRBD2 (5 bases). CDR3 length: 13 residues. CDR1 is MNHEY, CDR2 SMNVEV, per germline (reference sequence). Trimming shortened V by 0 bases and J by 7 bases, and 8 bases separated the two germline ends. In DNA, the CDR3 is TGTGCCAGCAGTTTATCGGAGGTATATACGCAGTATTTT. This encodes CASSLSEVYTQYF.

As to this clone: Other DNA sequences from this sample encode an identical CDR3 as well. The V and J genes are TRBV7-2 and TRBJ2-7; 9 bases are a match to TRBD1. The germline V gene has CDR1 SGHTA and CDR2 FQGNSA. The CDR3 totals 15 residues. Trimming removed 3 bases from V and 3 bases from J; junction bases left unmatched: 6. The CDR3 DNA is TGTGCCAGCAGCTTTACCGGGACAGGGCTCTACGAGCAGTACTTC. This translates into CASSFTGTGLYEQYF.

In this sample, this clone turned up once. The V and J genes are TRBV7-9 and TRBJ1-2, with 7 bases identical to TRBD1. Germline-derived CDR1 and CDR2 are SEHNR and FQNEAQ (reference sequence). V lost 5 bases and J lost 4; bases outside the gene matches: 7. This CDR3 contains 14 residues. Written as DNA, the CDR3 is TGTGCCAGCAGCCCGTCCACAGGGGCCTATGGCTACACCTTC. This sequence encodes CASSPSTGAYGYTF.

The chain uses TRBV5-1 and TRBJ2-5, with 12 nucleotides matching TRBD2. This CDR3 has 15 residues. In germline, CDR1 is SGHRS, CDR2 YFSETQ. The V segment lost 6 bases and the J segment 5 bases; nucleotides outside the gene matches: 8. CDR3 protein: CASKETSGSWETQYF. The CDR3 bases are TGCGCCAGCAAAGAGACTAGCGGGAGTTGGGAGACCCAGTACTTC.

Comment on this clone: Other DNA variants within this sample encode the same CDR3. V is TRBV28 and J is TRBJ2-3; 7 positions match TRBD1. J was trimmed by 6 bases and V by 6 bases; bases with no gene match: 6. Germline CDR1 reads MDHEN; CDR2 reads SYDVKM. The CDR3 loop spans 13 amino acids. DNA for the CDR3: TGTGCCAGCAGACCGACAGGGTCCGATACGCAGTATTTT. It codes for CASRPTGSDTQYF.

The chain couples TRBV5-1 to TRBJ2-1, with 7 bases aligning to TRBD1. The length of the CDR3 is 15 residues. Germline CDR1 SGHRS, CDR2 YFSETQ. J gave up 2 bases and V 2 bases, and 4 bases lay outside the gene matches. CDR3 in amino acids: CASSLSGQTYNEQFF. The CDR3 DNA is TGCGCCAGCAGCTTATCGGGACAGACCTACAATGAGCAGTTCTTC.

By frequency in the sample, this clone is medium-sized. This chain links TRBV29-1 with TRBJ2-7; TRBD2 is a possible D gene (5 bases). V shed 4 bases and J shed 3 bases, with 13 bases lying between them. Germline loops: CDR1 SQVTM, CDR2 ANQGSEA. The length of the CDR3 is 13 residues. CDR3 nucleotide sequence: TGCAGCGTTGGATCCGGGGAGTTCTACGAGCAGTACTTC. Translation: CSVGSGEFYEQYF.

The V and J genes are TRBV5-1 and TRBJ2-5; D possibly corresponds to TRBD1 (6 bases). Germline V gene sequence: CDR1 SGHRS, CDR2 YFSETQ. The CDR3 runs 15 residues. V lost 4 bases to trimming and J lost 5 bases, with 18 bases between them. The CDR3 reads CASSLTGHVGETQYF. CDR3 nucleotide sequence: TGCGCCAGCAGCCTCACGGGACACGTCGGGGAGACCCAGTACTTC. Combining the CDR3 with reference TRBV5-1 and TRBJ2-5 gives the whole variable domain KAGVTQTPRYLIKTRGQQVTLSCSPISGHRSVSWYQQTPGQGLQFLFEYFSETQRNKGNFPGRFSGRQFSNSRSEMNVSTLELGDSALYLCASSLTGHVGETQYFGPGTRLLVL.

The chain has TRBV9 and TRBJ2-3; unclear D gene. V lost 3 bases to trimming and J lost 3 bases, with 5 bases between them. The CDR3 totals 12 residues. Germline V gene lookup returns CDR1 SGDLS and CDR2 YYNGEE. Written as DNA, the CDR3 is TGTGCCAGCAGCGCCCGTACAGATACGCAGTATTTT. The encoded protein is CASSARTDTQYF.

This sequence joins TRBV28 and TRBJ2-3; D perhaps matches TRBD2 (5 bases). This CDR3 is 15 amino acids long. V dropped 7 bases and J dropped 1 base, with 15 bases sitting between them. CDR1 MDHEN and CDR2 SYDVKM come from the germline V gene. The CDR3: CASKGGLAGTDTQYF. The CDR3 coding sequence is TGTGCCAGCAAGGGCGGGCTAGCAGGCACAGATACGCAGTATTTT.

V usage is TRBV5-4 and J usage is TRBJ2-7; tentative D call: TRBD1 (5 bases). V lost 0 bases and J 6 bases, leaving 13 bases between the germline ends. The CDR3 totals 14 residues. Germline V gene sequence: CDR1 SGHNT, CDR2 YYREEE (reference sequence). CDR3 amino acids: CASSLGGLRGEQYF. The DNA for the CDR3 is TGTGCCAGCAGCTTGGGAGGTTTAAGGGGCGAGCAGTACTTC.

Here the CDR3 reads CASSHGEREGSSYNEQFF. The CDR3 nucleotides read TGTGCCAGCAGCCACGGGGAGCGGGAGGGGAGCTCCTACAATGAGCAGTTCTTC. J is TRBJ2-1 and V is TRBV7-8, with 10 bases that match TRBD2. V lost 5 bases to trimming and J lost 0 bases; unmatched junction nucleotides: 10. Germline CDR1 SGHVS, CDR2 FQNEAQ. The CDR3 extends over 18 amino acids.